Following are 10 T cell receptor beta chains from one sample sequenced in a study of T-cell memory formation after mild COVID-19. One entry per CDR3 protein results from TCRdb running MiXCR on the 5' RACE reads. The sample lists approximately 500,000 distinct CDR3 sequences; around a quarter were seen once. The specimen was PBMCs or a T cell subset sorted from them (not recorded which). These receptors came from an adult woman who had mild COVID-19 (a few samples of this study predate the infection). Cell type and time point are not known.

This clonotype was observed a handful of times. The V gene is TRBV12-3 or TRBV12-4, the J gene TRBJ2-2, with D hard to call. The CDR3 has 14 residues. Trimming stripped 7 bases from V and 5 bases from J, with 14 bases between. The CDR3, as DNA: TGTGCCAGCACTCCGCCGCCGTGGACCGGGGAGCTGTTTTTT. Its translation is CASTPPPWTGELFF.

This clonotype was observed a few times. The rearrangement uses TRBV12-3 or TRBV12-4 and TRBJ1-1; a weak D match, TRBD1 (5 bases). CDR3 length equals 16 residues. Trimming stripped 5 bases from V and 3 bases from J, with 19 bases between. Here the CDR3 DNA reads TGTGCCAGCAGTCTTAGGACACCCTGGGGGGACACTGAAGCTTTCTTT. This encodes CASSLRTPWGDTEAFF.

Many counts were recorded for this clonotype. The rearrangement uses TRBV9 and TRBJ2-3; D is ambiguous. This CDR3 has 13 residues. V was cut by 4 bases and J by 5 bases, with 11 bases left in between. The germline gives CDR1 SGDLS, CDR2 YYNGEE. DNA of the CDR3: TGTGCCAGCAGCCCCGGATCGCTAGATACGCAGTATTTT. Amino acids: CASSPGSLDTQYF. The variable domain in full, completed from reference TRBV9 and TRBJ2-3, reads DSGVTQTPKHLITATGQRVTLRCSPRSGDLSVYWYQQSLDQGLQFLIQYYNGEERAKGNILERFSAQQFPDLHSELNLSSLELGDSALYFCASSPGSLDTQYFGPGTRLTVL.

This clonotype has a count of ten or more. The V call is TRBV4-1, the J call TRBJ2-3; maybe TRBD2 (6 bases). Looked up from germline, CDR1 is MGHRA and CDR2 is YSYEKL. The V end was cut by 7 bases, the J end by 4 bases, with 24 bases between. The CDR3 runs to 17 residues. Here the CDR3 DNA reads TGCGCCAGCACCACCCTCGGGGGACCCCGGGGATCAGATACGCAGTATTTT. This sequence encodes CASTTLGGPRGSDTQYF.

In this sample, this clonotype turned up a few times. CDR3 DNA: TGTGCCAGCAGTTACTTGGGGGCCTCCTACGAGCAGTACTTC. The encoded protein is CASSYLGASYEQYF. The rearrangement links TRBV6-5 to TRBJ2-7, with TRBD1 as a possible D gene (6 bases). The CDR3 consists of 14 residues. Germline CDR1 reads MNHEY; CDR2 reads SVGAGI. Trimming cost V 1 base and J 0 bases, with 7 bases left between them.

This clonotype was counted at least ten times. The chain recombines TRBV7-2 with TRBJ2-3, with 7 bases that match TRBD2. The CDR3 is 16 residues long. Per germline, CDR1 SGHTA and CDR2 FQGNSA. Germline trimming cut 5 bases from V and 5 bases from J; bases unmatched to any gene: 13. DNA for the CDR3: TGTGCCAGCAGCCCTATGAGGCGGGGGTTAGGAGATACGCAGTATTTT. Amino acids: CASSPMRRGLGDTQYF.

This clonotype was observed at least ten times. The chain couples TRBV5-5 to TRBJ2-1; 15 nucleotides agree with TRBD2. With 10 bases clipped from V and 0 bases from J, the junction kept 11 bases outside the gene matches. Germline-derived CDR1 and CDR2 are SGHKS and YYEKEE (reference sequence). The CDR3 length is 18 residues. The CDR3: CASSGLAGGVSSYNEQFF. The CDR3 DNA follows: TGTGCCTCCTCGGGACTAGCGGGAGGCGTAAGCTCCTACAATGAGCAGTTCTTC.

This clonotype was detected only a few times. The genes are TRBV24-1 and TRBJ2-5; the match to TRBD2 covers 7 bases. Germline values: CDR1 KGHDR, CDR2 SFDVKD. CDR3 length: 15 amino acids. V was clipped by 4 bases and J by 2 bases; unmatched bases: 6. The CDR3, as DNA: TGTGCCACCAGTGACCGTTCAGCGGGGCAAGAGACCCAGTACTTC. This codes for CATSDRSAGQETQYF.

Only a few counts were recorded for this clonotype. The chain joins TRBV11-3 to TRBJ2-2; 9 positions agree with TRBD2. The V and J ends lost 5 bases and 4 bases, in that order; junction bases with no gene match: 8. This CDR3 is 16 amino acids long. CDR1 and CDR2 from the germline V gene are SGHNT and YENEEA. The CDR3 here is CASSVRLAASTGELFF. CDR3 sequence (DNA): TGTGCCAGCAGCGTAAGACTAGCGGCGAGCACCGGGGAGCTGTTTTTT.

This sequence joins TRBV18 and TRBJ2-7; the D gene is possibly TRBD1 (6 bases). The CDR3 sequence is 14 residues long. Germline lookup yields CDR1 KGHSH and CDR2 LQKENI. V shed 1 base and J shed 5 bases, with 12 bases lying between them. This CDR3 is CASSPRTEGNEQYF. The CDR3 DNA reads as TGTGCCAGCTCACCACGGACAGAAGGAAACGAGCAGTACTTC.